Below, 21 T cell receptor beta chains from the same sample are listed, as sequenced in a study of T-cell memory formation after mild COVID-19 (dated by TCRdb to the early 2020s). To prepare the library, 5' RACE was applied. TCRdb lists the instrument as Illumina NovaSeq 6000. TCRdb passed the public sequencing reads through fastp at Q25 and MiXCR, retaining productive beta sequences. Each record represents a unique CDR3 protein, reported with the most common genes and DNA among its rows. The sample contains 350,000 to 500,000 distinct CDR3 sequences, about 20% of them found a single time. The biggest ten clones account for under 25% of the sample. The sequenced material came from PBMCs or a T cell subset sorted from them (not recorded which). These receptors were taken from a man between 18 and 29 years old who had mild COVID-19 (a few samples of this study predate the infection). The sample titles of this study are shuffled in the database, so cell type and time point are left out; the donor was told from shared clones.

J is TRBJ1-5 and V is TRBV7-9; TRBD1 is a possible D gene (5 bases). Near its end, the DNA agrees better with TRBJ2-3, so the J call may be wrong. The CDR3 has 13 residues. Per the germline V gene, CDR1 is SEHNR and CDR2 is FQNEAQ (reference sequence). The CDR3 DNA follows: TGTGCCAGCAGCTTACAGGGTAATCAGCCCCAGTATTTT. It codes for CASSLQGNQPQYF.

J is TRBJ2-5 and V is TRBV6-6; perhaps TRBD1 as D (5 bases). Germline assignment: CDR1 MNHNY and CDR2 SVGAGI (reference sequence). The CDR3 has 15 residues. V lost 6 bases and J 4 bases, leaving 18 bases between the germline ends. CDR3 region: CASSPPAGLGETQYF. The CDR3 coding sequence is TGTGCCAGCAGCCCCCCGGCAGGGTTAGGAGAGACCCAGTACTTC.

This clonotype was seen a handful of times. This chain links TRBV5-8 with TRBJ2-1; tentatively, D is TRBD1 or TRBD2 (5 bases each). Germline V gene data show CDR1 as SGHTS and CDR2 as YDEGEE. The CDR3 has 15 residues. V was pared by 5 bases and J by 7 bases, with 19 bases between. The CDR3, as DNA: TGTGCCAGCAGTGCAGGGACCTCCGTGGTGAATGAGCAGTTCTTC. Its translation: CASSAGTSVVNEQFF.

A few counts support this clonotype. The CDR3 DNA follows: TGCGCCAGCAGCTTGGGGACAGGAGAAGAGCAGTACGTC. It specifies CASSLGTGEEQYV. The V gene is TRBV5-1, the J gene TRBJ2-7; 7 nucleotides match TRBD1. Per germline, CDR1 SGHRS and CDR2 YFSETQ. Trimming removed 0 bases from V and 7 bases from J; junction bases left unmatched: 4. The CDR3 spans 13 residues.

This clonotype was seen a few times. The rearrangement joins TRBV18 to TRBJ1-1, with a tentative D call TRBD1 (5 bases). V was shortened by 1 base and J by 1 base, with 10 bases between the two germline ends. The length of the CDR3 is 15 residues. CDR1 is KGHSH, CDR2 LQKENI, per germline. CDR3 DNA sequence: TGTGCCAGCTCACCACGGGGCTCAGAGAACACTGAAGCTTTCTTT. This gives the protein CASSPRGSENTEAFF.

This clonotype was counted between two and nine times. The genes are TRBV7-2 and TRBJ1-1; weak D call: TRBD1 (5 bases). The CDR3 is made up of 14 amino acids. The germline V gene encodes CDR1 SGHTA and CDR2 FQGNSA. V lost 3 bases, J lost 3 bases, and 11 bases lay in between. CDR3 DNA: TGTGCCAGCAGCTTCGCACAGGCGGACACTGAAGCTTTCTTT. Translated: CASSFAQADTEAFF. The whole variable domain, filled in from reference TRBV7-2 and TRBJ1-1, reads GAGVSQSPSNKVTEKGKDVELRCDPISGHTALYWYRQSLGQGLEFLIYFQGNSAPDKSGLPSDRFSAERTGGSVSTLTIQRTQQEDSAVYLCASSFAQADTEAFFGQGTRLTVV.

This clonotype appeared a few times. The rearrangement links TRBV6-5 to TRBJ2-5, with D maybe TRBD1 (6 bases). Germline values: CDR1 MNHEY, CDR2 SVGAGI. The CDR3 runs 14 residues. With 3 bases removed from V and 3 bases from J, the gap between germline ends came to 11 bases. This chain's CDR3 is CASSYSRGKETQYF. The CDR3 DNA follows: TGTGCCAGCAGTTATTCCAGGGGCAAAGAGACCCAGTACTTC.

In this sample, this clonotype turned up a few times. The J gene is TRBJ1-4, the V gene TRBV7-8; 9 bases line up with TRBD1. The CDR3 covers 15 residues. Trimming cost V 4 bases and J 8 bases; bases outside gene matches: 8. Germline CDR1 reads SGHVS; CDR2 reads FQNEAQ. The CDR3 reads CASSSGTGRKEKLFF. CDR3 nucleotides: TGTGCCAGCAGCTCCGGGACAGGGCGAAAGGAAAAACTGTTTTTT.

This clonotype occurred a few times. The CDR3 is CASSRLAGQGTIAKNIQYF. CDR3 nucleotide sequence: TGTGCCAGCAGTCGACTAGCGGGTCAGGGGACCATAGCCAAAAACATTCAGTACTTC. The chain recombines TRBV12-3 or TRBV12-4 with TRBJ2-4; 10 positions match TRBD2. V trimming: 5 bases; J trimming: 0 bases; junction bases outside the gene matches: 13. The CDR3 has 19 amino acids.

This clonotype turned up a few times. This chain links TRBV5-1 with TRBJ1-1; no clear D. This CDR3 comprises 14 residues. Germline CDR1 SGHRS, CDR2 YFSETQ. The V and J ends lost 4 bases and 1 base respectively, with 11 bases between them. The CDR3 reads CASSPLVGNTEAFF. The CDR3 DNA follows: TGCGCCAGCAGCCCCCTTGTGGGGAACACTGAAGCTTTCTTT.

The rearrangement links TRBV6-5 to TRBJ2-2, with 11 bases identical to TRBD1. CDR1 MNHEY and CDR2 SVGAGI come from the germline V gene. CDR3 length: 16 residues. V gave up 7 bases and J gave up 6 bases; unmatched junction bases: 10. The CDR3 region is CASTLGQGDYPGELFF. In DNA form, the CDR3 reads TGTGCCAGCACATTGGGACAGGGGGATTATCCCGGGGAGCTGTTTTTT.

This clonotype has at least ten counts. The rearrangement links TRBV7-2 to TRBJ1-1, with D unresolved. Trimming took 5 bases from V and 3 from J, leaving 4 bases between them. The CDR3 runs to 11 residues. Germline loops: CDR1 SGHTA, CDR2 FQGNSA. The CDR3 DNA sequence: TGTGCCAGCAGCCCTTACACTGAAGCTTTCTTT. This gives the protein CASSPYTEAFF.

This clonotype was counted a few times. The chain has TRBV3-1 and TRBJ2-4, with D possibly matching TRBD2 (6 bases). Germline values: CDR1 LGHDT, CDR2 YNNKEL (reference sequence). Trimming removed 4 bases at V and 9 bases at J, with 13 bases between. CDR3 length equals 13 residues. The CDR3 loop reads CASSPRGSGIQYF. The CDR3 nucleotides are TGTGCCAGCAGCCCCCGGGGGTCAGGCATTCAGTACTTC. Full variable domain (outside the CDR3, taken from reference TRBV3-1 and TRBJ2-4): DTAVSQTPKYLVTQMGNDKSIKCEQNLGHDTMYWYKQDSKKFLKIMFSYNNKELIINETVPNRFSPKSPDKAHLNLHINSLELGDSAVYFCASSPRGSGIQYFGAGTRLSVL.

V usage is TRBV20-1 and J usage is TRBJ2-7; 12 bases map to TRBD1. Losses at the gene ends were 6 bases for V and 6 bases for J; bases not matched to a gene: 6. Germline V gene lookup returns CDR1 DFQATT and CDR2 SNEGSKA (reference sequence). The CDR3 is 13 amino acids. The CDR3 DNA reads as TGCAGTGCCATGGGGACAGGGGGCGCCGAGCAGTACTTC. Amino acids: CSAMGTGGAEQYF.

This clonotype appeared many times. One end of the junction varies from germline; a read error may be responsible. The rearrangement uses TRBV7-3 and TRBJ2-6, with 8 bases that match TRBD1. CDR3 length: 16 residues. Germline CDR1 and CDR2: SGHTA and FQGTGA. The DNA of the CDR3 is TGTGCCAGCAGCCTAACAGGGGGCTCTGGGGCCAACGTCCTGACTTTC. Translation: CASSLTGGSGANVLTF.

V gene TRBV15 combines with J gene TRBJ2-3, with D tentatively TRBD2 (7 bases). From germline, CDR1 is LNHNV and CDR2 YYDKDF (reference sequence). Trimming shortened V by 5 bases and J by 3 bases, and 18 bases separated the two germline ends. The length of the CDR3 is 16 residues. DNA for the CDR3: TGTGCCACCAGCGGCCGCCTGGGGGGGCCAACAGATACGCAGTATTTT. Its translation is CATSGRLGGPTDTQYF.

This clonotype was recorded only once. The J gene is TRBJ2-5, the V gene TRBV5-1; D is unresolved. Trimming took off 0 bases at V and 5 bases at J, with 8 bases between the two ends. The CDR3 spans 13 residues. Germline CDR1 and CDR2: SGHRS and YFSETQ. CDR3 in amino acids: CASSLEVTETQYF. In DNA form, the CDR3 reads TGCGCCAGCAGCTTGGAAGTTACCGAGACCCAGTACTTC.

The genes are TRBV18 and TRBJ2-7, with 8 bases that match TRBD2. The germline CDR1 and CDR2 sequences are KGHSH and LQKENI. This CDR3 region has 14 residues. Trimming took 3 bases from V and 5 from J; bases not matched to a gene: 6. The CDR3 region has the DNA TGTGCCAGCTCACCGGGCAGCGGGGGCAACGAGCAGTACTTC. It yields the protein CASSPGSGGNEQYF.

The chain joins TRBV7-6 to TRBJ1-1, with 8 bases lining up with TRBD1. This CDR3 spans 15 amino acids. V dropped 3 bases and J dropped 3; count of bases not matched to a gene: 6. Germline lookup yields CDR1 SGHVS and CDR2 FNYEAQ. The CDR3 reads CASSLTTGGYTEAFF. DNA for the CDR3: TGTGCCAGCAGCTTGACTACAGGGGGGTACACTGAAGCTTTCTTT.

The chain couples TRBV2 to TRBJ1-6; the D is unclear. With 6 bases removed from V and 8 bases from J, the gap between germline ends came to 17 bases. Germline lookup yields CDR1 SNHLY and CDR2 FYNNEI. The CDR3 is 15 amino acids. CDR3 sequence: CASSVEPLRDSPLHF. CDR3 coding DNA: TGTGCCAGCAGCGTCGAACCCCTTCGGGATTCACCCCTCCACTTT. Based on the CDR3 plus reference TRBV2 and TRBJ1-6, the full variable domain is EPEVTQTPSHQVTQMGQEVILRCVPISNHLYFYWYRQILGQKVEFLVSFYNNEISEKSEIFDDQFSVERPDGSNFTLKIRSTKLEDSAMYFCASSVEPLRDSPLHFGNGTRLTVT.

The gene calls are TRBV15 and TRBJ2-3; D is possibly TRBD2 (5 bases). The CDR3 is made up of 15 amino acids. V was cut by 6 bases and J by 8 bases, with 21 bases left in between. Germline values: CDR1 LNHNV, CDR2 YYDKDF (reference sequence). The CDR3 coding sequence is TGTGCCACCAGTTGGACGGCGGACCAACGGGGTACGCAGTATTTT. Translated, it gives CATSWTADQRGTQYF.